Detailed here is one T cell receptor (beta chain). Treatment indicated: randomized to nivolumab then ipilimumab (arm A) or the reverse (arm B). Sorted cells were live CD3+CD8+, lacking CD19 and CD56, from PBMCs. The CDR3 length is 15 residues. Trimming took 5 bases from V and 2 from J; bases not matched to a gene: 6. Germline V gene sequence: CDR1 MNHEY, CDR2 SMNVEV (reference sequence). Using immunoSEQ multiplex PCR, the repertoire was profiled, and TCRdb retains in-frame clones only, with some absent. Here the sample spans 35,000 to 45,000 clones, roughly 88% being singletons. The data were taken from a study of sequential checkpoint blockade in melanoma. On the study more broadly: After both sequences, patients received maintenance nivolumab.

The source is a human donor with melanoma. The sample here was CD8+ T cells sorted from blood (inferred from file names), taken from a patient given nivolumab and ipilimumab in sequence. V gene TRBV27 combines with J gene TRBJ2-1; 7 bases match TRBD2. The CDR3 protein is CASSVAGDPYNEQFF. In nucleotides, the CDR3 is TGTGCCAGCAGTGTTGCGGGAGACCCCTACAATGAGCAGTTCTTC.